Following are 2 T cell receptor beta chains from one sample sequenced in a study of graft-versus-host responses after intestinal transplantation. Profiled with immunoSEQ multiplex PCR; TCRdb holds only in-frame clones, not every one. The sample contains about 110,000 clones, around 90% of which appear only once. Their antigens are not known. Sequenced here: unstimulated CD4+ T cells sorted from spleen or lymph node cells, sampled before transplant. Receptors originate from a human donor who was the organ donor for an intestinal transplant.

The chain carries TRBV7-8 and TRBJ1-1; D is unclear. Germline-derived CDR1 and CDR2 are SGHVS and FQNEAQ. CDR3 length: 16 amino acids. V was cut by 2 bases and J by 1 base, with 14 bases left in between. CDR3 bases: TGTGCCAGCAGCTTAAGGGCTGTGCCAGGGAACACTGAAGCTTTCTTT. Translated: CASSLRAVPGNTEAFF.

The chain carries TRBV5-1 and TRBJ1-2; 8 positions match TRBD1. The length of the CDR3 is 16 residues. Germline lookup yields CDR1 SGHRS and CDR2 YFSETQ. Trimming cost V 4 bases and J 5 bases; bases outside gene matches: 13. CDR3 protein: CASSPVSGTGEYGYTF. CDR3 in DNA: TGCGCCAGCAGCCCGGTTTCTGGGACAGGCGAATATGGCTACACCTTC.